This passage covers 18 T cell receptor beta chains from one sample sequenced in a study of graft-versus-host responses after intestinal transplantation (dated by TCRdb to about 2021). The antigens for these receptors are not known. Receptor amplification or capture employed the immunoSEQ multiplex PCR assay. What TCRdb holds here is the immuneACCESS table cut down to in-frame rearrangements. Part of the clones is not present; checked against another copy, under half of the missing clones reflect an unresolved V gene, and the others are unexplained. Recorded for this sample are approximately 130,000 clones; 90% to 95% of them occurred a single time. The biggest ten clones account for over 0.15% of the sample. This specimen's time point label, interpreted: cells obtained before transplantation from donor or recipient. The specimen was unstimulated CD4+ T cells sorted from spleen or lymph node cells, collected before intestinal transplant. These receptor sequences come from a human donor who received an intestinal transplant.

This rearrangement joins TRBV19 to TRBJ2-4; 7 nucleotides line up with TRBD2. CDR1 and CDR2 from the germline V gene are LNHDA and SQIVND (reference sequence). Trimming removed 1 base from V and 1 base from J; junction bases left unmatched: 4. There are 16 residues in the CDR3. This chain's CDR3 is CASSIGLAGAKNIQYF. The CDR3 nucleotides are TGTGCCAGTAGTATAGGACTAGCAGGGGCCAAAAACATTCAGTACTTC.

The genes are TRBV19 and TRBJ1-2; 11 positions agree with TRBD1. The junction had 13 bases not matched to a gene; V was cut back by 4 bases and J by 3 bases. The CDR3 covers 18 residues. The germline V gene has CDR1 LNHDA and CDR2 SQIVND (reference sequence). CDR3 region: CASSRVYGRTGGDYGYTF. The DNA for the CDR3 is TGTGCCAGTAGTAGGGTCTATGGAAGGACAGGGGGCGACTATGGCTACACCTTC.

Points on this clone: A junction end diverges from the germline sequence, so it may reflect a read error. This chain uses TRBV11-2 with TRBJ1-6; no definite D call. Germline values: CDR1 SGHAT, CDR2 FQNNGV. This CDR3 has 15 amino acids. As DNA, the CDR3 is TGTGCCGGCAGCTTGGGGAGCTCCTATAATTCACCCCTCCACTTT. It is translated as CAGSLGSSYNSPLHF.

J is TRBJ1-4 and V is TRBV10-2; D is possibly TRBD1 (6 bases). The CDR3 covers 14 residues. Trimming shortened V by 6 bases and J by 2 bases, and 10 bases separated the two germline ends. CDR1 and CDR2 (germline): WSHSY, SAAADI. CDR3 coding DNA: TGCGCCAGCAGGCAGGGGAGCACTAATGAAAAACTGTTTTTT. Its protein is CASRQGSTNEKLFF.

Here the CDR3 DNA reads TGTGCCAGCAGCTTATCCGAGGGGGTCGGGCCTAACTATGGCTACACCTTC. This translates into CASSLSEGVGPNYGYTF. This chain connects TRBV7-9 to TRBJ1-2; weak D call: TRBD1 (6 bases). CDR3 length: 17 residues. The V end lost 2 bases, the J end lost 0 bases, and 16 bases lay between the germline ends. Germline V CDR1 and CDR2: SEHNR, FQNEAQ (reference sequence).

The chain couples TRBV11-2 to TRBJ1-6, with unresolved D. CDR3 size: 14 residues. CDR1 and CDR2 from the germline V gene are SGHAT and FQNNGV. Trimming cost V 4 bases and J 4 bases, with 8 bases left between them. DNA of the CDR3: TGTGCCAGCAGCTCACCAAGTTATAATTCACCCCTCCACTTT. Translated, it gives CASSSPSYNSPLHF. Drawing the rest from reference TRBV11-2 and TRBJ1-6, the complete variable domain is EAGVAQSPRYKIIEKRQSVAFWCNPISGHATLYWYQQILGQGPKLLIQFQNNGVVDDSQLPKDRFSAERLKGVDSTLKIQPAKLEDSAVYLCASSSPSYNSPLHFGNGTRLTVT.

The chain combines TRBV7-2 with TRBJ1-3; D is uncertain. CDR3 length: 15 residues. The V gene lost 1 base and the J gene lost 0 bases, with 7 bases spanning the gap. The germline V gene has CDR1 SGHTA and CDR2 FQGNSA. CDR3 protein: CASSLESTSGNTIYF. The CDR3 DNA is TGTGCCAGCAGCTTAGAATCAACCTCTGGAAACACCATATATTTT.

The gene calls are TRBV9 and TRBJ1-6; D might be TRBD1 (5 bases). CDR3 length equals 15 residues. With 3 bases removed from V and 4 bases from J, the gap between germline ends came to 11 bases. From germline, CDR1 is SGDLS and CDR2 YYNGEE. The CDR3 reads CASSEEGHYNSPLHF. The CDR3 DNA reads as TGTGCCAGCAGCGAGGAAGGACATTATAATTCACCCCTCCACTTT.

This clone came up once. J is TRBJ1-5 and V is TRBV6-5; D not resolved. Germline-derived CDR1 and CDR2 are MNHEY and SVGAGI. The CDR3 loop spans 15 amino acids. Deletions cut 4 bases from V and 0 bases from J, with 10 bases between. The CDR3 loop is CASSFYPTSNQPQHF. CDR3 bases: TGTGCCAGCAGTTTCTATCCTACTAGCAATCAGCCCCAGCATTTT.

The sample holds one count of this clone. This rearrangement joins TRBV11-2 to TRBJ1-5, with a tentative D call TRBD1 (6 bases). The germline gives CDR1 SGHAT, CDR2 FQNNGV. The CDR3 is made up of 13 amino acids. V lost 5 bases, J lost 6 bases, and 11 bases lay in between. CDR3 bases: TGTGCCAGCAGCAAACAGGGTAGTCAGCCCCAGCATTTT. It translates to CASSKQGSQPQHF. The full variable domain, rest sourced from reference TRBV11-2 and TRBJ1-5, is EAGVAQSPRYKIIEKRQSVAFWCNPISGHATLYWYQQILGQGPKLLIQFQNNGVVDDSQLPKDRFSAERLKGVDSTLKIQPAKLEDSAVYLCASSKQGSQPQHFGDGTRLSIL.

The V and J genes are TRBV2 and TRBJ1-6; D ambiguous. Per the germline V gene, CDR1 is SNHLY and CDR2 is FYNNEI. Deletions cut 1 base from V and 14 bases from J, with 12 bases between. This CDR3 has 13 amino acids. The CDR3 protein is CASSEGPRITLHF. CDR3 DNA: TGTGCCAGCAGTGAAGGCCCTCGAATAACCCTCCACTTT.

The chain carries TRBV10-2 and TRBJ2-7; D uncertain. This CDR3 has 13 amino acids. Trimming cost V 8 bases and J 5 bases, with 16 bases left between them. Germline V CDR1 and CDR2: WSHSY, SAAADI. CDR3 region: CASSGYEVNEQYF. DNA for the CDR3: TGCGCCAGCTCCGGTTATGAGGTGAACGAGCAGTACTTC.

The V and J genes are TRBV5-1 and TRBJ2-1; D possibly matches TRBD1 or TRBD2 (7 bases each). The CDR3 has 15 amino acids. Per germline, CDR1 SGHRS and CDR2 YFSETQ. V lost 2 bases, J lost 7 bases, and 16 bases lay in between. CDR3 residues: CASSFEGAAGNEQFF. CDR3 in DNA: TGCGCCAGCAGCTTCGAGGGGGCAGCGGGGAATGAGCAGTTCTTC.

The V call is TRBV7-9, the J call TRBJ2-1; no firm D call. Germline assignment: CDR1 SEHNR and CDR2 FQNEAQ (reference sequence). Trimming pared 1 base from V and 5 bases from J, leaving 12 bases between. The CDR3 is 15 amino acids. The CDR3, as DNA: TGTGCCAGCAGCTTAGATGGAAGAGCCCACAATGAGCAGTTCTTC. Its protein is CASSLDGRAHNEQFF.

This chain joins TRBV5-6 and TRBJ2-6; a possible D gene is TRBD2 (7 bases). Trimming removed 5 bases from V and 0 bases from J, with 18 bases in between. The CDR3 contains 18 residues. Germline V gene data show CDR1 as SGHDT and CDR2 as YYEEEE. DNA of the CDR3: TGTGCCAGCAGGCCGCGGGGGCTCCCTCTCTCTGGGGCCAACGTCCTGACTTTC. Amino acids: CASRPRGLPLSGANVLTF.

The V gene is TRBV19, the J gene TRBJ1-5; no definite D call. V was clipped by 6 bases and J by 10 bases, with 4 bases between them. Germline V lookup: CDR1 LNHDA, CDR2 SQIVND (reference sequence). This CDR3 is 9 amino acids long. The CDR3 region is CASSPPQHF. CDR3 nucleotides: TGTGCCAGTAGCCCTCCCCAGCATTTT.

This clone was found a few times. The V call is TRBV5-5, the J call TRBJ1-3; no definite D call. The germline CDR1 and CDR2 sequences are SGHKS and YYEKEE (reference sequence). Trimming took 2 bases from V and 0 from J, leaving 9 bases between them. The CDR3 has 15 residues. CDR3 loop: CASSLLGLSGNTIYF. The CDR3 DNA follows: TGTGCCAGCAGCTTACTAGGGCTCTCTGGAAACACCATATATTTT. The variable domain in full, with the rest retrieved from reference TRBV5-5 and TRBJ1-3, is DAGVTQSPTHLIKTRGQQVTLRCSPISGHKSVSWYQQVLGQGPQFIFQYYEKEERGRGNFPDRFSARQFPNYSSELNVNALLLGDSALYLCASSLLGLSGNTIYFGEGSWLTVV.

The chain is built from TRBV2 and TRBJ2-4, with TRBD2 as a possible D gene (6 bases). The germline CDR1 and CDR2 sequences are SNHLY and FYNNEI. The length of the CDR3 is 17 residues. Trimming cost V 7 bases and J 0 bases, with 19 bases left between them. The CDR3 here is CASIGGWQPLAKNIQYF. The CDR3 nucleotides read TGTGCCAGCATTGGGGGGTGGCAGCCCCTAGCCAAAAACATTCAGTACTTC. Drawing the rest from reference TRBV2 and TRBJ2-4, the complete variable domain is EPEVTQTPSHQVTQMGQEVILRCVPISNHLYFYWYRQILGQKVEFLVSFYNNEISEKSEIFDDQFSVERPDGSNFTLKIRSTKLEDSAMYFCASIGGWQPLAKNIQYFGAGTRLSVL.